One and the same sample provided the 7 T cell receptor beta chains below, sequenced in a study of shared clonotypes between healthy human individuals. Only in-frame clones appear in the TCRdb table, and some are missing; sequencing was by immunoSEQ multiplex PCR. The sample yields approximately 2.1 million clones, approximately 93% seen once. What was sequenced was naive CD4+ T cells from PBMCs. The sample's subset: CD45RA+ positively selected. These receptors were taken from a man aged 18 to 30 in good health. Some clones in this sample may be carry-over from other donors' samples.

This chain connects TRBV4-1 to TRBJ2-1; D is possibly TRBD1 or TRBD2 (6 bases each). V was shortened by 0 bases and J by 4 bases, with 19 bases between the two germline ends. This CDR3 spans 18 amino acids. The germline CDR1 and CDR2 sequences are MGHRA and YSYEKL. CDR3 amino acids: CASSQDGARGGRYNEQFF. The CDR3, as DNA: TGCGCCAGCAGCCAAGACGGGGCCAGGGGAGGACGGTACAATGAGCAGTTCTTC.

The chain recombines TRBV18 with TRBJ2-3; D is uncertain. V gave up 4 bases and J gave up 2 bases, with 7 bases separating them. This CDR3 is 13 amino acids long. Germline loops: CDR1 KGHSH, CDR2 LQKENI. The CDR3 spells CASSLLLTDTQYF. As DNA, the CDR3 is TGTGCCAGCTCACTGCTCCTCACAGATACGCAGTATTTT. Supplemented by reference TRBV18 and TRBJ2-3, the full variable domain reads NAGVMQNPRHLVRRRGQEARLRCSPMKGHSHVYWYRQLPEEGLKFMVYLQKENIIDESGMPKERFSAEFPKEGPSILRIQQVVRGDSAAYFCASSLLLTDTQYFGPGTRLTVL.

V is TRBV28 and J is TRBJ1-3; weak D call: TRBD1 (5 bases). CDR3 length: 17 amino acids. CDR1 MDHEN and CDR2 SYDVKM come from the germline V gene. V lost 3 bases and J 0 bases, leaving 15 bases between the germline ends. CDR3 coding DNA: TGTGCCAGCAGTTTGGGGGGGAGACCCAGCTCTGGAAACACCATATATTTT. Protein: CASSLGGRPSSGNTIYF.

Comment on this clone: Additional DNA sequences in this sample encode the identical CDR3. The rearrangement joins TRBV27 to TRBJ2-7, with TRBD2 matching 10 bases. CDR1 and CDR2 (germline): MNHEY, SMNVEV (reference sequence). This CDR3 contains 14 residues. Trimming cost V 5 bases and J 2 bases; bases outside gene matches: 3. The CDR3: CASSRAGGTYEQYF. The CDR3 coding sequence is TGTGCCAGCAGTAGAGCGGGAGGGACCTACGAGCAGTACTTC.

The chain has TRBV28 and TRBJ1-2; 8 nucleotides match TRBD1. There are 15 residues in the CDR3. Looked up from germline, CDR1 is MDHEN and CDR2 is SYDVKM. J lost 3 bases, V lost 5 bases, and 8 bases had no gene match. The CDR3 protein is CASSLAGGEDYGYTF. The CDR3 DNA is TGTGCCAGCAGTCTCGCAGGGGGCGAGGACTATGGCTACACCTTC.

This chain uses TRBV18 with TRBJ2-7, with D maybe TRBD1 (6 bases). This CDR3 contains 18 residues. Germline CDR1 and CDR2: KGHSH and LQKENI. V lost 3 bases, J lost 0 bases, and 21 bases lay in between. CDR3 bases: TGTGCCAGCTCACCGCGTCGGACAGAGGGCCCGAACTCCTACGAGCAGTACTTC. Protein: CASSPRRTEGPNSYEQYF.

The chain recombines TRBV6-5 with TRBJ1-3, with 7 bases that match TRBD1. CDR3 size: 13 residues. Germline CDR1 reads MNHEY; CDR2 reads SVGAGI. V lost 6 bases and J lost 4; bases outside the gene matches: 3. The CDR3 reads CASSRQGGNTIYF. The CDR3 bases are TGTGCCAGCAGCCGACAGGGAGGAAACACCATATATTTT.